This T cell receptor (beta chain) was identified in a study of cytomegalovirus exposure and HLA in healthy donors. General study points: For TCR beta chains, V- and J-gene trimming was later linked to a missense DCLRE1C variant. About 87% or about 30% of the time was how often most TCR beta V segments were productive, according to an earlier analysis.

Trimming took 8 bases from V and 5 from J; bases not matched to a gene: 6. The CDR3 is 14 amino acids. Per the germline V gene, CDR1 is MDHEN and CDR2 is SYDVKM. The PCR employed 60 Vbeta primers together with 13 Jbeta primers. TCRdb's copy holds only in-frame clones and misses some; the assay was immunoSEQ multiplex PCR. Among roughly 200,000 clones, about 13% were seen once, and the ten largest hold less than 8.5%. Worth noting for this clone: Its antigen is undetermined.

The sequence was obtained from a man aged 45 to 65 in good health and CMV-seropositive. Sequenced input: PBMCs. The chain carries TRBV28 and TRBJ1-4, with TRBD1 matching over 9 bases. DNA of the CDR3: TGTGCCAGCTTCCCCGGGACAGGGAATGAAAAACTGTTTTTT. It translates to CASFPGTGNEKLFF.